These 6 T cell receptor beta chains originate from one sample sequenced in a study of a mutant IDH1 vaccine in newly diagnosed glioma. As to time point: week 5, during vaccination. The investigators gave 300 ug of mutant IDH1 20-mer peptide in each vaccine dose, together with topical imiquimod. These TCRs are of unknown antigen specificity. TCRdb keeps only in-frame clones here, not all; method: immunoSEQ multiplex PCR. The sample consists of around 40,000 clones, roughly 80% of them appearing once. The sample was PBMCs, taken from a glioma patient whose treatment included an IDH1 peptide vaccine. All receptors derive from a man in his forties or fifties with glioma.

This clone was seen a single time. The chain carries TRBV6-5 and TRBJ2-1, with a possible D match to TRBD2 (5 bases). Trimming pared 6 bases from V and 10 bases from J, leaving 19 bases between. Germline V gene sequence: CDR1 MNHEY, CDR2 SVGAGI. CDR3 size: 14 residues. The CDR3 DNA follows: TGTGCCAGCAGGGCCGGGATCAACGCCGGAGAGCAGTTCTTC. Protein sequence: CASRAGINAGEQFF.

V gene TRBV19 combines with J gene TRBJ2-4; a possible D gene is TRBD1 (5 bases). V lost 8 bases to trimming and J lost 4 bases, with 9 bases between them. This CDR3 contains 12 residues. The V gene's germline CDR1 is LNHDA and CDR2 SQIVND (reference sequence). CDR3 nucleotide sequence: TGTGCCAGTTCGGACACAAAAAACATTCAGTACTTC. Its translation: CASSDTKNIQYF.

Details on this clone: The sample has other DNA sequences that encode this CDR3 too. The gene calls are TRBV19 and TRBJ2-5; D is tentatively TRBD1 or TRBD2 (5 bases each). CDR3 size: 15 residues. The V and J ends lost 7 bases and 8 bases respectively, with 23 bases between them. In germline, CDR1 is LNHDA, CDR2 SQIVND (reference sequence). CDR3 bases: TGTGCCAGTACCCGTGGGGGAAGCGGTTACGAAACCCAGTACTTC. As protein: CASTRGGSGYETQYF.

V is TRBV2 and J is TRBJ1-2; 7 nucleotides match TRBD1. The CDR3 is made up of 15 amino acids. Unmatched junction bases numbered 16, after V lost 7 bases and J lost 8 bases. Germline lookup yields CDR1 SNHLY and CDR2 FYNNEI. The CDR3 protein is CASNGAPRGGDGYTF. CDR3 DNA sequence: TGTGCCAGCAATGGGGCCCCCAGGGGGGGGGACGGCTACACCTTC.

CDR3: CASGDRRAGDTGELFF. The CDR3 DNA follows: TGTGCCAGCGGAGATCGTAGGGCCGGGGACACCGGGGAGCTGTTTTTT. This sequence joins TRBV5-4 and TRBJ2-2, with D maybe TRBD2 (5 bases). Trimming took 7 bases from V and 3 from J, leaving 19 bases between them. The germline gives CDR1 SGHNT, CDR2 YYREEE (reference sequence). The CDR3 has 16 residues.

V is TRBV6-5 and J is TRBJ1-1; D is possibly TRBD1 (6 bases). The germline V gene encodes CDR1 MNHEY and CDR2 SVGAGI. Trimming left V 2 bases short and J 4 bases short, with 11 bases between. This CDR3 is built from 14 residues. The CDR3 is CASSYEGRGTEAFF. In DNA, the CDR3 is TGTGCCAGCAGTTACGAGGGCAGGGGCACTGAAGCTTTCTTT.